These 23 T cell receptor beta chains originate from one sample sequenced in a study of T cells in Graves' hyperthyroidism and ophthalmopathy. Amplification of TCR beta CDR3 regions was performed using RNA transcripts as template. First-round RT-PCR of the TCR CDR3 relied on the HTBI primer set. TCRdb independently ran MiXCR on the multiplex PCR reads; one entry per CDR3 protein. The table records under 450,000 distinct CDR3 sequences, approximately 12% of them present only once. Sequenced sample: blood. The source is a young man with Graves' hyperthyroidism that later progressed to Graves' ophthalmopathy.

Many counts were recorded for this clonotype. The genes are TRBV7-9 and TRBJ2-5; 8 bases are a match to TRBD2. In germline, CDR1 is SEHNR, CDR2 FQNEAQ (reference sequence). This CDR3 is built from 16 residues. J lost 4 bases, V lost 5 bases, and 12 bases had no gene match. The CDR3 nucleotides are TGTGCCAGCAGCCGTCCGGGGACTAGATCGTCAGAGACCCAGTACTTC. Amino acids: CASSRPGTRSSETQYF.

This clonotype occurred many times. The chain is built from TRBV9 and TRBJ1-6, with no clear D. The length of the CDR3 is 13 residues. Germline CDR1 SGDLS, CDR2 YYNGEE. The germline V and J ends were trimmed by 7 bases and 5 bases, with 10 bases remaining between them. DNA of the CDR3: TGTGCCAGCGGGAGACGGGATAATTCACCCCTCCACTTT. It encodes CASGRRDNSPLHF.

This clonotype was found many times. V gene TRBV28 combines with J gene TRBJ1-2; a weak D match, TRBD1 (6 bases). V was cut by 5 bases and J by 4 bases, with 11 bases left in between. This CDR3 has 13 residues. Germline values: CDR1 MDHEN, CDR2 SYDVKM. Here the CDR3 reads CASSRDTIYGYTF. The CDR3 nucleotides are TGTGCCAGCAGTCGGGACACGATCTATGGCTACACCTTC.

This clonotype was detected many times. This sequence joins TRBV6-1 and TRBJ1-2; D is perhaps TRBD1 (5 bases). The germline gives CDR1 MNHNS, CDR2 SASEGT. V lost 8 bases, J lost 3 bases, and 10 bases lay in between. The CDR3 totals 12 residues. CDR3 in amino acids: CASGGRDYGYTF. The DNA for the CDR3 is TGTGCCAGCGGCGGCAGGGACTATGGCTACACCTTC.

Many counts were recorded for this clonotype. V is TRBV28 and J is TRBJ1-4, with a possible D match to TRBD1 (5 bases). Per the germline V gene, CDR1 is MDHEN and CDR2 is SYDVKM. The CDR3 sequence is 13 residues long. V gave up 7 bases and J gave up 4 bases, with 10 bases separating them. The DNA of the CDR3 is TGTGCCAGCACCAAAGGGGTTAATGAAAAACTGTTTTTT. It translates to CASTKGVNEKLFF.

The rearrangement uses TRBV2 and TRBJ1-2, with 8 positions matching TRBD1. V lost 3 bases, J lost 7 bases, and 22 bases stayed unmatched. This CDR3 comprises 19 residues. Germline CDR1 is SNHLY and CDR2 is FYNNEI. The CDR3 DNA follows: TGTGCCAGCAGTGACCAGGGGGCGAGTTATTCCCCCCGGTTGCTTGGCTACACCTTC. Translation: CASSDQGASYSPRLLGYTF. Looking up the rest from reference TRBV2 and TRBJ1-2 gives the full variable domain: EPEVTQTPSHQVTQMGQEVILRCVPISNHLYFYWYRQILGQKVEFLVSFYNNEISEKSEIFDDQFSVERPDGSNFTLKIRSTKLEDSAMYFCASSDQGASYSPRLLGYTFGSGTRLTVV.

The gene calls are TRBV3-1 and TRBJ2-1; TRBD2 is a possible D gene (7 bases). This CDR3 has 17 residues. The germline V gene encodes CDR1 LGHDT and CDR2 YNNKEL (reference sequence). The V gene lost 1 base and the J gene lost 8 bases, with 21 bases spanning the gap. The CDR3 sequence is CASSQGRGWRGGDEQFF. The CDR3, as DNA: TGTGCCAGCAGCCAAGGAAGGGGCTGGAGGGGGGGCGATGAGCAGTTCTTC.

CDR3 in amino acids: CASSSDRERTDTQYF. DNA of the CDR3: TGTGCCAGCAGTTCGGACAGGGAGCGGACAGATACGCAGTATTTT. The chain is built from TRBV12-3 or TRBV12-4 and TRBJ2-3; TRBD1 aligns across 8 bases. V was clipped by 4 bases and J by 3 bases; unmatched bases: 6. The CDR3 loop spans 15 amino acids.

This clonotype showed up just a few times. Because it lacks the conserved phenylalanine or tryptophan at the end, this CDR3 is likely a read error. The chain recombines TRBV2 with TRBJ1-1; D might be TRBD1 (5 bases). CDR1 and CDR2 from the germline V gene are SNHLY and FYNNEI. V was pared by 4 bases and J by 1 base, with 7 bases between. The CDR3 totals 13 residues. The CDR3 bases are TGTGCCAGCAGTGCCCAGGGGAACACTGAAGCTTTCTCT. Amino acids: CASSAQGNTEAFS.

This clonotype was found many times. The gene calls are TRBV12-3 or TRBV12-4 and TRBJ2-7; TRBD1 is a possible D gene (6 bases). This CDR3 region has 15 residues. V was shortened by 0 bases and J by 0 bases, with 9 bases between the two germline ends. The CDR3 DNA is TGTGCCAGCAGTTTAGCGGGGACAAGCTCCTACGAGCAGTACTTC. Protein sequence: CASSLAGTSSYEQYF.

The genes are TRBV6-2 or TRBV6-3 and TRBJ2-2; TRBD1 or TRBD2 may be the D gene (5 bases each). The V gene's germline CDR1 is MNHEY and CDR2 SVGEGT. This CDR3 comprises 17 residues. V shed 11 bases and J shed 7 bases, with 29 bases lying between them. CDR3 DNA: TGTGCCGCTATACCCCGGGACGGCTGGGGGTGGGTCGGGGAGCTGTTTTTT. This sequence encodes CAAIPRDGWGWVGELFF.

This chain links TRBV12-3 or TRBV12-4 with TRBJ1-5, with D maybe TRBD1 (6 bases). Trimming stripped 1 base from V and 5 bases from J, with 9 bases between. The CDR3 totals 14 residues. The DNA for the CDR3 is TGTGCCAGCAGTTTAGAATCAGGGGATCAGCCCCAGCATTTT. Its protein is CASSLESGDQPQHF.

This clonotype appeared many times. The V call is TRBV20-1, the J call TRBJ2-7; 9 nucleotides line up with TRBD2. The V gene's germline CDR1 is DFQATT and CDR2 SNEGSKA (reference sequence). The CDR3 consists of 14 residues. The ends lost 0 bases at V and 6 bases at J; junction bases unmatched: 6. For the CDR3, the DNA is TGCAGTGCTAGAGAGGGAGCGGGGGGTTCCGAGCAGTACTTC. Amino acid sequence: CSAREGAGGSEQYF.

The gene calls are TRBV14 and TRBJ1-4; D possibly corresponds to TRBD1 (5 bases). Germline loops: CDR1 SGHDN, CDR2 FVKESK. This CDR3 spans 14 amino acids. The V end lost 6 bases, the J end lost 3 bases, and 11 bases lay between the germline ends. The CDR3 sequence: CASRNVGPNEKLFF. CDR3 nucleotide sequence: TGTGCCAGCAGGAATGTGGGACCTAATGAAAAACTGTTTTTT.

Many counts were recorded for this clonotype. This rearrangement joins TRBV20-1 to TRBJ2-5, with 11 bases aligning to TRBD2. Per the germline V gene, CDR1 is DFQATT and CDR2 is SNEGSKA (reference sequence). Trimming removed 6 bases from V and 2 bases from J; junction bases left unmatched: 8. The CDR3 covers 15 residues. CDR3 residues: CSAPRASGGQETQYF. In DNA, the CDR3 is TGCAGTGCCCCTAGGGCTAGCGGGGGGCAAGAGACCCAGTACTTC.

For the CDR3, the DNA is TGCAGTGCCCAGGGACAGGGGCCCTCTAACTATGGCTACACCTTC. Protein sequence: CSAQGQGPSNYGYTF. The chain has TRBV20-1 and TRBJ1-2; 10 bases match TRBD1. The CDR3 length is 15 residues. The J segment lost 0 bases and the V segment lost 6 bases, leaving 7 bases of the junction unmatched. The V gene's germline CDR1 is DFQATT and CDR2 SNEGSKA (reference sequence).

The genes are TRBV6-1 and TRBJ2-1; D is unclear. Germline CDR1 MNHNS, CDR2 SASEGT. The CDR3 covers 16 residues. Trimming stripped 8 bases from V and 2 bases from J, with 19 bases between. The DNA of the CDR3 is TGTGCCAGCTCCAAGTTGTCCCTGGAAACCTACAATGAGCAGTTCTTC. This encodes CASSKLSLETYNEQFF.

To note about this clonotype: This may arise from a read error, as a much more abundant clone is one base away. J is TRBJ2-7 and V is TRBV6-2 or TRBV6-3, with 9 bases identical to TRBD1. CDR3 size: 15 residues. V dropped 6 bases and J dropped 7; count of bases not matched to a gene: 13. Germline CDR1 MNHEY, CDR2 SVGEGT. DNA for the CDR3: TGTGCCAGCAGGAAGACAGGGGGACCTTTCAATGAGCAGTACTTC. It translates to CASRKTGGPFNEQYF.

V and J are TRBV30 and TRBJ1-5, with D unclear. V shed 0 bases and J shed 4 bases, with 10 bases lying between them. The CDR3 runs 14 residues. The V gene's germline CDR1 is GTSNPN and CDR2 SVGIG (reference sequence). CDR3 protein: CAWSVCNGNQPQHF. The CDR3 region has the DNA TGTGCCTGGAGTGTGTGCAATGGGAATCAGCCCCAGCATTTT.

The table lists this clonotype with a few counts. The CDR3 reads CSVGRGPYNEQFF. Here the CDR3 DNA reads TGCAGCGTTGGCAGGGGGCCCTACAATGAGCAGTTCTTC. The gene calls are TRBV29-1 and TRBJ2-1; 8 bases line up with TRBD1. The CDR3 consists of 13 residues. The trim removed 4 bases at V and 2 bases at J, leaving 1 base unmatched. Germline-derived CDR1 and CDR2 are SQVTM and ANQGSEA.

This chain links TRBV9 with TRBJ1-1; perhaps TRBD1 as D (6 bases). The CDR3 runs 13 residues. V lost 0 bases, J lost 7 bases, and 10 bases lay in between. Germline V gives CDR1 SGDLS, CDR2 YYNGEE. CDR3 coding DNA: TGTGCCAGCAGCGTAGCAGGGGTAGGTGAAGCTTTCTTT. Translation: CASSVAGVGEAFF.

The chain couples TRBV3-1 to TRBJ1-6; 9 bases fit TRBD1. V trimming: 4 bases; J trimming: 10 bases; junction bases outside the gene matches: 5. CDR1 and CDR2 from the germline V gene are LGHDT and YNNKEL (reference sequence). This CDR3 contains 14 residues. The CDR3 protein is CASSPRTGDSPLHF. In DNA, the CDR3 is TGTGCCAGCAGCCCCAGGACAGGGGACTCACCCCTCCACTTT. Based on the CDR3 plus reference TRBV3-1 and TRBJ1-6, the full variable domain is DTAVSQTPKYLVTQMGNDKSIKCEQNLGHDTMYWYKQDSKKFLKIMFSYNNKELIINETVPNRFSPKSPDKAHLNLHINSLELGDSAVYFCASSPRTGDSPLHFGNGTRLTVT.

The sample holds one count of this clonotype. A much larger clone lies one base from this, so it may be a read error. The chain uses TRBV7-2 and TRBJ2-3; D unclear. Germline V gene lookup returns CDR1 SGHTA and CDR2 FQGNSA. V lost 8 bases, J lost 6 bases, and 12 bases lay in between. The CDR3 length is 12 residues. Here the CDR3 DNA reads TGTGCCAGCGGCCGTGCCCCGGATACGCAGTATTTT. Amino acid sequence: CASGRAPDTQYF.